This note documents a single T cell receptor (beta chain) sequence. Its antigen is currently unknown. Using RNA transcripts, the TCR beta CDR3 regions were amplified. An initial RT-PCR round employing HTBI primers preceded a second-round multiplex PCR. A single record per CDR3 protein comes from TCRdb applying MiXCR to the multiplex PCR reads. The sample consists of about 550,000 distinct CDR3 sequences, under 45% of them appearing once. This sample is drawn from a study of Graves' ophthalmopathy and Graves' hyperthyroidism. General study results and limits: The model forecast ophthalmopathy progression, reaching around 70% sensitivity and 72% to 80% specificity. Also, most clonotypes expanded in the thyroid above 0.001 frequency appeared in blood.

CDR1 is LNHNV and CDR2 is YYDKDF in the germline V gene (reference sequence). The CDR3 is 17 amino acids. If patients had other autoimmune diseases, uncontrolled infections, pregnancy or lactation, they were excluded. This sequence was found in an adult man with Graves' hyperthyroidism. V gene TRBV15 combines with J gene TRBJ2-7; TRBD2 matches 10 bases. The J call may be faulty, since TRBJ2-1 better matches the DNA end. The sequencing input was peripheral blood or thyroid tissue (not recorded which). CDR3 sequence reads: CATSSLASGRAGNEQFF. CDR3 bases: TGTGCCACCAGCAGCTTGGCCAGCGGGAGGGCCGGCAATGAGCAGTTCTTC.